The T cell receptor (beta chain) under discussion was sequenced for a study of cytomegalovirus exposure and HLA in healthy donors. This CDR3 is built from 15 residues. V lost 0 bases to trimming and J lost 4 bases; unmatched junction nucleotides: 4. CDR1 is SGHDT, CDR2 YYEEEE, per germline. Study results and limitations: Later analysis identified a missense DCLRE1C variant that was linked to TCR beta V- and J-gene trimming.

Comments on this clone: The antigen is undetermined.

The study ran its PCR with 60 Vbeta and 13 Jbeta primers. Profiled with immunoSEQ multiplex PCR; TCRdb holds only in-frame clones, not every one. The sample holds 150,000 to 200,000 clones; about four fifths are singletons and the top ten take 0.38%. The sequencing input was PBMCs. The clonotype was recovered from a boy aged 2-9 years in good health and CMV-seronegative. The chain employs TRBV5-6 and TRBJ1-2; 9 bases map to TRBD1. The CDR3 loop is CASSLGTGGGYGYTF. In DNA, the CDR3 is TGTGCCAGCAGCTTGGGTACAGGGGGCGGCTATGGCTACACCTTC.